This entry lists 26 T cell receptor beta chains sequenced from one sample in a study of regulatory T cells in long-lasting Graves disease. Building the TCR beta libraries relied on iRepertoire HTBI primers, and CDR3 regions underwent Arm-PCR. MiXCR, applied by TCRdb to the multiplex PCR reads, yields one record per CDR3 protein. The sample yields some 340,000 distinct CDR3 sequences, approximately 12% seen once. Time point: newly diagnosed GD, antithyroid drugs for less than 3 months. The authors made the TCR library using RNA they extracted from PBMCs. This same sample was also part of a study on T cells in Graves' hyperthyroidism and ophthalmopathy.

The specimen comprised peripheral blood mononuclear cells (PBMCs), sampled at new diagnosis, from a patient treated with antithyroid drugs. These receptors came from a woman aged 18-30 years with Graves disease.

CDR3 region: CASSYSGLFHTGELFF. The DNA for the CDR3 is TGTGCCAGCAGTTACTCCGGGCTTTTCCACACCGGGGAGCTGTTTTTT. J is TRBJ2-2 and V is TRBV6-5, with unresolved D. Trimming stripped 0 bases from V and 3 bases from J, with 11 bases between. Germline lookup yields CDR1 MNHEY and CDR2 SVGAGI. The CDR3 runs to 16 residues.

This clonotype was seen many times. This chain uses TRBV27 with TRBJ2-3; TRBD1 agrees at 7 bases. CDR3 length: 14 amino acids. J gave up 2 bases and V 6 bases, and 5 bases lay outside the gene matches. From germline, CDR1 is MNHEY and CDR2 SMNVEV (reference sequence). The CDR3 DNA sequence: TGTGCCAGCAGCTCCAGGGGGTCCACAGATACGCAGTATTTT. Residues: CASSSRGSTDTQYF.

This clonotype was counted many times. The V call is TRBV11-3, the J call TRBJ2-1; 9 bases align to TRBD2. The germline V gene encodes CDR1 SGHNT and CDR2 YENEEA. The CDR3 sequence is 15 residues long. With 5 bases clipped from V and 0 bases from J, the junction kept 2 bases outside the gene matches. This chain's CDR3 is CASSRAGGSYNEQFF. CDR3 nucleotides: TGTGCCAGCAGCCGAGCGGGAGGCTCCTACAATGAGCAGTTCTTC.

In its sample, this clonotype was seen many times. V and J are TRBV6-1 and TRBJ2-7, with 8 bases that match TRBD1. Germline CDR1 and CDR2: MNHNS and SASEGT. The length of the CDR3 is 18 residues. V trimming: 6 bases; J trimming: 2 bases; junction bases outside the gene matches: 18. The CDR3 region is CASRPAFLGQGRTYEQYF. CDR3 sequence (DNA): TGTGCCAGCAGACCTGCCTTCCTAGGACAGGGACGCACCTACGAGCAGTACTTC.

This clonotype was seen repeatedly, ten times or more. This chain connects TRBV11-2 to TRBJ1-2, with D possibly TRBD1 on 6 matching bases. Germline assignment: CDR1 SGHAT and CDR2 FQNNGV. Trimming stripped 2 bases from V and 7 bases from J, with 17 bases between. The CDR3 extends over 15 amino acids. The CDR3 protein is CASSLSPRGAGGYTF. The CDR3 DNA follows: TGTGCCAGCAGCTTATCCCCACGGGGGGCCGGTGGCTACACCTTC. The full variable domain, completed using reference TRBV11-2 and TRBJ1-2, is EAGVAQSPRYKIIEKRQSVAFWCNPISGHATLYWYQQILGQGPKLLIQFQNNGVVDDSQLPKDRFSAERLKGVDSTLKIQPAKLEDSAVYLCASSLSPRGAGGYTFGSGTRLTVV.

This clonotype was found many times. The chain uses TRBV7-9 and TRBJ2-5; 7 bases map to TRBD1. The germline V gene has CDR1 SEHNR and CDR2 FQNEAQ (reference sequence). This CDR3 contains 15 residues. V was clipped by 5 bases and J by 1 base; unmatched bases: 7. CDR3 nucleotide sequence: TGTGCCAGCAGCGAAAACCGGGACAGCCAAGAGACCCAGTACTTC. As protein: CASSENRDSQETQYF.

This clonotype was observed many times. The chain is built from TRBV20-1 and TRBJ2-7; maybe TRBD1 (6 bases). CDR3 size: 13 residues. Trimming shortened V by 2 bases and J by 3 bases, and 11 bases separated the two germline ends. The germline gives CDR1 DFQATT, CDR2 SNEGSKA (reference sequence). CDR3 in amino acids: CSARPRTVYEQYF. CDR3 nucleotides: TGCAGTGCTAGACCTAGGACAGTCTACGAGCAGTACTTC.

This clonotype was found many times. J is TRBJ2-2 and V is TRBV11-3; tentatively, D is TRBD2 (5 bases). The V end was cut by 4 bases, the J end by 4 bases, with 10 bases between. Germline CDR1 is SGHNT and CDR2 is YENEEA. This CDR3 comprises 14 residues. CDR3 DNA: TGTGCCAGCAGCTCTCGGACTCCCACCGGGGAGCTGTTTTTT. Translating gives CASSSRTPTGELFF.

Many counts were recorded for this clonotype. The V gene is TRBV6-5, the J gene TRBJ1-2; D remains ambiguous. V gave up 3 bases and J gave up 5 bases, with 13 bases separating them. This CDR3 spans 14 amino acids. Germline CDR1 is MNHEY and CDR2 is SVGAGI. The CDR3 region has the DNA TGTGCCAGCAGTTATTTGGAGAACGGTTATGGCTACACCTTC. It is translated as CASSYLENGYGYTF.

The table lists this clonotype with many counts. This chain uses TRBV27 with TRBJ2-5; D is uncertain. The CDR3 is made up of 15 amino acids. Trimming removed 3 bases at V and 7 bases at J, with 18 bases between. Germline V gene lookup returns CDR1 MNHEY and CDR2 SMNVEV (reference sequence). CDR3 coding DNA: TGTGCCAGCAGTTTGGGTCGTATCGGTTATGGGACCCAGTACTTC. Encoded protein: CASSLGRIGYGTQYF.

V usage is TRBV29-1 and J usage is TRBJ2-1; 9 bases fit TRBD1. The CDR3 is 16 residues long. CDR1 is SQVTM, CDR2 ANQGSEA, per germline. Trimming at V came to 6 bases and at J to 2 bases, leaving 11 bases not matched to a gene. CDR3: CSVVLSQGAAYNEQFF. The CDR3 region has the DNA TGCAGCGTCGTATTATCACAGGGGGCTGCCTACAATGAGCAGTTCTTC.

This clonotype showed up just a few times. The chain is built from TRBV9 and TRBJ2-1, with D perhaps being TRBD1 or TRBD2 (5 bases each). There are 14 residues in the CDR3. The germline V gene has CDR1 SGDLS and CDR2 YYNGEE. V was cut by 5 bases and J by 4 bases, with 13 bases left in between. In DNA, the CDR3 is TGTGCCAGCAGTAACGGGACCCGGTACAATGAGCAGTTCTTC. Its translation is CASSNGTRYNEQFF.

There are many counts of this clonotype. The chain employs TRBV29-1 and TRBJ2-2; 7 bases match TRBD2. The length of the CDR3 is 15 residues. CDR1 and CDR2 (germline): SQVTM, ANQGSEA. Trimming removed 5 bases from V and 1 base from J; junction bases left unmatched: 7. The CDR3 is CSVSRGGKNTGELFF. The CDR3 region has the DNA TGCAGCGTTTCTAGGGGAGGGAAGAACACCGGGGAGCTGTTTTTT.

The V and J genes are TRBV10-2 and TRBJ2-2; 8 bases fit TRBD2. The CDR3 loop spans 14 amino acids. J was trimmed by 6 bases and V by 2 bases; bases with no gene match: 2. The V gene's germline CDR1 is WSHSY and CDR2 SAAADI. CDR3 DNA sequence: TGCGCCAGCAGTGAGGCGGGGGGCCCCGGGGAGCTGTTTTTT. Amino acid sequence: CASSEAGGPGELFF.

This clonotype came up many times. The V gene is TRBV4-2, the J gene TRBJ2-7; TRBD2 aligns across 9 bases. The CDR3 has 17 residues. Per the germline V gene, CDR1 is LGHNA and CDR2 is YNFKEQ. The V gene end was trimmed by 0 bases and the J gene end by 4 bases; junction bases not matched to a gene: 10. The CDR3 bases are TGTGCCAGCAGCCAAGAAGAGTTTAGCGGGAGTCGGTACGAGCAGTACTTC. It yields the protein CASSQEEFSGSRYEQYF.

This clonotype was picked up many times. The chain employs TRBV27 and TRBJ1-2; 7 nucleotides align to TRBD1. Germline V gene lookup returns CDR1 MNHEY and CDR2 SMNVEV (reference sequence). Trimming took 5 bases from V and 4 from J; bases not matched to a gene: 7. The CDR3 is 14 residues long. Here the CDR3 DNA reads TGTGCCAGCAGTGGGGGACAGTCTAGCTATGGCTACACCTTC. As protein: CASSGGQSSYGYTF.

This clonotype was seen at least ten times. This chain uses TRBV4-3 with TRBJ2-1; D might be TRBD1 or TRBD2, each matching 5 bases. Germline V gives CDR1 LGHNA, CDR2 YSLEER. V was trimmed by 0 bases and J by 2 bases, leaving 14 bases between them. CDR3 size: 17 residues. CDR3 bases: TGCGCCAGCAGCCAAGATCGTATCGGGACGGCCTACAATGAGCAGTTCTTC. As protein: CASSQDRIGTAYNEQFF.

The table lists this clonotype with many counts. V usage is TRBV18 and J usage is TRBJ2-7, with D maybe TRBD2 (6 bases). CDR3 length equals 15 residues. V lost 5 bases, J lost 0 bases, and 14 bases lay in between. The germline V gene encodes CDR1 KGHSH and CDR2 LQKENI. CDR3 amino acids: CASSGGIISSYEQYV. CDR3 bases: TGTGCCAGCTCAGGAGGGATCATCAGCTCCTACGAGCAGTACGTC.

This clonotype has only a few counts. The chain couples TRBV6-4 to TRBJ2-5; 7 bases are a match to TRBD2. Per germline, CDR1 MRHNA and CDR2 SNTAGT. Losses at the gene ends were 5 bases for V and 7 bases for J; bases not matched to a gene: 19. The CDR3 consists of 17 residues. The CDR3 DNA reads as TGTGCCAGCAGTTACCCAAAGGGGCCGCGGGGGTATGTGACCCAGTACTTC. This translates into CASSYPKGPRGYVTQYF.

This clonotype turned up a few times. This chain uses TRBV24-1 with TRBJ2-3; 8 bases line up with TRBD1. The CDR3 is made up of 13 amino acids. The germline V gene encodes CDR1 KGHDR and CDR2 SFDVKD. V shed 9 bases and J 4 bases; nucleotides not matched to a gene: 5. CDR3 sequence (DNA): TGTGCCACCTCCAAGGACAGGGCAGATACGCAGTATTTT. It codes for CATSKDRADTQYF.

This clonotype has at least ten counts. DNA of the CDR3: TGTGCCAGCAGCTTCAGCCGAGGTAGGAATGAGCAGTTCTTC. This translates into CASSFSRGRNEQFF. J is TRBJ2-1 and V is TRBV7-2; D gene unclear. V was clipped by 3 bases and J by 7 bases, with 13 bases between them. The CDR3 covers 14 residues. Germline assignment: CDR1 SGHTA and CDR2 FQGNSA. The full variable domain, completed using reference TRBV7-2 and TRBJ2-1, is GAGVSQSPSNKVTEKGKDVELRCDPISGHTALYWYRQSLGQGLEFLIYFQGNSAPDKSGLPSDRFSAERTGGSVSTLTIQRTQQEDSAVYLCASSFSRGRNEQFFGPGTRLTVL.

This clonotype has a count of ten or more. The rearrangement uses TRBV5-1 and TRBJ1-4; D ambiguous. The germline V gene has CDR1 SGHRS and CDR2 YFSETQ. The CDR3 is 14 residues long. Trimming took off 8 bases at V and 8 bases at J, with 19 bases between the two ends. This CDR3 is CASGEEDQREKLFF. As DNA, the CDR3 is TGCGCCAGTGGGGAAGAGGACCAAAGGGAAAAACTGTTTTTT.

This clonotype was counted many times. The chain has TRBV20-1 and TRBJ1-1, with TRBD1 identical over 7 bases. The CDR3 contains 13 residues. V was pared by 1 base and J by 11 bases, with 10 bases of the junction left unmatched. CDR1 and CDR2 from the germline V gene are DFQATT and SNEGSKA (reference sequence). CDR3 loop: CSARAWTGTSAFF. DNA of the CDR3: TGCAGTGCTAGAGCCTGGACAGGAACTAGCGCTTTCTTT.

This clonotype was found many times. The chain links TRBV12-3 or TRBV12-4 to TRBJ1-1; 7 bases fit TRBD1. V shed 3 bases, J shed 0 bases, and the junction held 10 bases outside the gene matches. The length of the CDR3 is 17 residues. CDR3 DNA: TGTGCCAGCAGTTTTAGCCCGGACAGGACCATGAACACTGAAGCTTTCTTT. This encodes CASSFSPDRTMNTEAFF.

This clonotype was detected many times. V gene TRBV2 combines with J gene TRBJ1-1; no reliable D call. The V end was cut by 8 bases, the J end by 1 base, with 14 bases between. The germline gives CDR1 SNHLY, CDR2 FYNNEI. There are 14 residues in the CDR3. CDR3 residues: CASQVGETNTEAFF. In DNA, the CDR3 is TGTGCCAGCCAAGTCGGGGAAACGAACACTGAAGCTTTCTTT.

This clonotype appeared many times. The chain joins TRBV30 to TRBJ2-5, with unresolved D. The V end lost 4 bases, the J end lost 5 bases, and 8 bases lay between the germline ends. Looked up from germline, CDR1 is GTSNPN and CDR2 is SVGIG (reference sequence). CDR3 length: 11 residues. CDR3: CAWTVSETQYF. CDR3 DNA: TGTGCCTGGACAGTTTCGGAGACCCAGTACTTC.